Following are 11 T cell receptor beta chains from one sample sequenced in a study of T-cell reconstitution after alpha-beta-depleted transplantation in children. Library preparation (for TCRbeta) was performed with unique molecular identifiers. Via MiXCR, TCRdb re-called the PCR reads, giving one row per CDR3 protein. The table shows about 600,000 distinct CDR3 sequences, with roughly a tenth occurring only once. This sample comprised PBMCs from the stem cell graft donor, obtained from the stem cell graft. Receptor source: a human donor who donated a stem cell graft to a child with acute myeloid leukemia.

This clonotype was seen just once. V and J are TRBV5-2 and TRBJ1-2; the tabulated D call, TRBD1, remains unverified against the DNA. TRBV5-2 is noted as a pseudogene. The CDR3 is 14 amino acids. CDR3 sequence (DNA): TGTGCCATGGGCCTAAGCCCAGGGGGAGGAGGCTACACCTTC. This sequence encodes CAMGLSPGGGGYTF.

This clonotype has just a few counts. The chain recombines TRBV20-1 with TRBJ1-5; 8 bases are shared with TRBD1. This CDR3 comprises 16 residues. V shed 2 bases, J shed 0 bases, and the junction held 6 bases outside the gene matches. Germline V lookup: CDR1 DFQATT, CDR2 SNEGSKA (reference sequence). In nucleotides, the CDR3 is TGCAGTGCTAGACCAGGGGGCGGTAATAGCAATCAGCCCCAGCATTTT. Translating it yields CSARPGGGNSNQPQHF.

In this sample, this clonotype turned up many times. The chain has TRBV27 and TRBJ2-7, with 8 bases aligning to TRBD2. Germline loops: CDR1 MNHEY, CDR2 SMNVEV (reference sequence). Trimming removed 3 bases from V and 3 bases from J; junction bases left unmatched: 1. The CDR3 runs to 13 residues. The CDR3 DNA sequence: TGTGCCAGCAGTTTGGGACTAGGCTACGAGCAGTACTTC. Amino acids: CASSLGLGYEQYF.

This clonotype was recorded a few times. The CDR3, as DNA: TGTGCCAGCAGTCGACTAGCGGGGGAGCTCACCGGGGAGCTGTTTTTT. Its protein is CASSRLAGELTGELFF. V is TRBV6-5 and J is TRBJ2-2, with TRBD2 matching over 12 bases. The germline V gene encodes CDR1 MNHEY and CDR2 SVGAGI. V shed 5 bases, J shed 4 bases, and the junction held 5 bases outside the gene matches. The CDR3 contains 16 residues.

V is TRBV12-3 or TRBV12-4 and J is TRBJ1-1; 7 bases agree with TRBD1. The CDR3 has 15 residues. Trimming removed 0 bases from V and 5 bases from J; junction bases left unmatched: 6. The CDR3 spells CASSLALGRGTEAFF. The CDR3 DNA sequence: TGTGCCAGCAGTTTAGCGCTCGGCAGGGGGACTGAAGCTTTCTTT.

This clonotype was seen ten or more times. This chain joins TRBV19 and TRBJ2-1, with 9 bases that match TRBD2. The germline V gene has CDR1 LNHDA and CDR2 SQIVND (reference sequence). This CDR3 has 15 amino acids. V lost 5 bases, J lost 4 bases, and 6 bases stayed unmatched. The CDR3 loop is CASSVGGRAYNEQFF. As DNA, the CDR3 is TGTGCCAGTAGTGTAGGCGGGAGGGCTTACAATGAGCAGTTCTTC.

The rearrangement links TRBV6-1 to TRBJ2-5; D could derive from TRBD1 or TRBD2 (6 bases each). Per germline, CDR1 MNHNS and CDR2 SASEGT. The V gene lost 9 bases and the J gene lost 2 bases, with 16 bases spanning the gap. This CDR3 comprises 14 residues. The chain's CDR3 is CASSRGAVQETQYF. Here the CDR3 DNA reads TGTGCCAGTTCGAGGGGGGCGGTTCAAGAGACCCAGTACTTC.

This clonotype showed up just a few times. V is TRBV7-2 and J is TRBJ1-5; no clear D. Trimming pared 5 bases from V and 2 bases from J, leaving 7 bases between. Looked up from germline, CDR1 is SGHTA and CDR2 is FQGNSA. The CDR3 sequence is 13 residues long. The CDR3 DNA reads TGTGCCAGCAGCCCGGTCGGCAATCAGCCCCAGCATTTT. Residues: CASSPVGNQPQHF.

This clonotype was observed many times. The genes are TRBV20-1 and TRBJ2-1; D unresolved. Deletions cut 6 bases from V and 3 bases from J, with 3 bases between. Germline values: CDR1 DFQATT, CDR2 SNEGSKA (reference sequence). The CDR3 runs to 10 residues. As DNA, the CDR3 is TGCAGTGCCCACTACAATGAGCAGTTCTTC. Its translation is CSAHYNEQFF.

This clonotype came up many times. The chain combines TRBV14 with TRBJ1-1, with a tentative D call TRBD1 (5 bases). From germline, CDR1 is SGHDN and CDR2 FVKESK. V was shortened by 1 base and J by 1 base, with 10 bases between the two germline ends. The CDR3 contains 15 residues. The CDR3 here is CASSQGGARNTEAFF. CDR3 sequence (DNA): TGTGCCAGCAGCCAAGGAGGGGCTCGGAACACTGAAGCTTTCTTT.

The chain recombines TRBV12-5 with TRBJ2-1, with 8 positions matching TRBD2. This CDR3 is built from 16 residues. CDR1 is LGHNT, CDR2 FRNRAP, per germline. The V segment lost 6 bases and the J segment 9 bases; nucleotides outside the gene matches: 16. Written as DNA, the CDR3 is TGTGCTAGTGGCCCCTCGTCCCTGGCGGGAGGCGGTGAGCAGTTCTTC. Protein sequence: CASGPSSLAGGGEQFF.